This TCR beta chain derives from a study of T-cell reconstitution after alpha-beta-depleted transplantation in children. Study results and limitations: Newly produced T cells mostly provided counts and TCRbeta diversity after one year, as hyperexpanded clones declined. In patients about two months after transplant, alpha-beta T cells reportedly arose from several hundred expanded graft clones. In some patients, recipient T cells and intrathymic progenitors surviving conditioning explained high day-60 diversity.

The CDR3 is 14 amino acids. CDR1 and CDR2 from the germline V gene are DFQATT and SNEGSKA (reference sequence). The junction had 6 bases not matched to a gene; V was cut back by 1 base and J by 7 bases. Of note for this clonotype: What it binds is not known.

Researchers prepared the TCRbeta library using unique molecular identifiers, the study reports. In TCRdb, the PCR reads were re-called with MiXCR into one record per CDR3 protein. The sample holds some 200,000 distinct CDR3 sequences; roughly 8.3% are singletons and the top ten take roughly a third. The sample consisted of PBMCs, mostly from graft donor cells, taken 360 days after TCRalphabeta/CD19-depleted stem cell transplant. The origin of this receptor is a male patient aged 2-9 years who had a stem cell transplant for acute myeloid leukemia, so the T cells may come from the graft donor. V gene TRBV20-1 combines with J gene TRBJ2-1; 8 positions agree with TRBD2. The chain's CDR3 is CSARGAGGWNEQFF. CDR3 DNA: TGCAGTGCTAGAGGGGCGGGAGGTTGGAATGAGCAGTTCTTC.